Following are 22 T cell receptor beta chains from one sample sequenced in a study of control samples from healthy donors and cancer patients. The protocol was immunoSEQ multiplex PCR, while the TCRdb copy is restricted to in-frame clones and leaves out a portion. The data hold some 87,000 clones, with 84% observed a single time. The sequenced sample was PBMCs. The receptors come from a man aged 55 to 70 with head and neck cancer.

The chain employs TRBV28 and TRBJ1-2; the D is unclear. Germline V gene lookup returns CDR1 MDHEN and CDR2 SYDVKM. The CDR3 runs to 13 residues. Deletions cut 2 bases from V and 4 bases from J, with 8 bases between. The CDR3 region is CASSLSRGYGYTF. The CDR3, as DNA: TGTGCCAGCAGTTTAAGTCGGGGCTATGGCTACACCTTC.

The chain carries TRBV29-1 and TRBJ2-5; 7 nucleotides match TRBD1. This CDR3 is 14 amino acids long. The trim removed 7 bases at V and 2 bases at J, leaving 10 bases unmatched. The germline V gene encodes CDR1 SQVTM and CDR2 ANQGSEA. The CDR3 loop reads CSGDGATGQETQYF. The CDR3 nucleotides read TGCAGCGGCGACGGCGCGACAGGGCAAGAGACCCAGTACTTC.

CDR3 protein: CASSAGTGNSPLHF. The CDR3 DNA reads as TGTGCCAGCAGCGCCGGGACAGGGAATTCACCCCTCCACTTT. The V and J genes are TRBV9 and TRBJ1-6; 9 nucleotides align to TRBD1. J lost 7 bases, V lost 3 bases, and 2 bases had no gene match. Germline loops: CDR1 SGDLS, CDR2 YYNGEE. The CDR3 loop spans 14 amino acids.

This chain uses TRBV6-5 with TRBJ2-3; D is undetermined. Per germline, CDR1 MNHEY and CDR2 SVGAGI. The CDR3 runs to 16 residues. Trimming pared 0 bases from V and 4 bases from J, leaving 14 bases between. CDR3 DNA sequence: TGTGCCAGCAGTTACTCTTTCTCGAAGGTCGCAGATACGCAGTATTTT. It encodes CASSYSFSKVADTQYF.

The genes are TRBV19 and TRBJ2-1; 9 bases are shared with TRBD2. The CDR3 contains 15 residues. CDR1 LNHDA and CDR2 SQIVND come from the germline V gene (reference sequence). Unmatched junction bases numbered 8, after V lost 4 bases and J lost 7 bases. The CDR3 loop reads CASSRFAGGLNEQFF. The CDR3 DNA reads as TGTGCCAGTAGTAGGTTCGCGGGAGGGTTGAATGAGCAGTTCTTC.

The chain links TRBV28 to TRBJ1-6; tentatively, D is TRBD1 (5 bases). Germline loops: CDR1 MDHEN, CDR2 SYDVKM. V was shortened by 4 bases and J by 8 bases, with 18 bases between the two germline ends. There are 16 residues in the CDR3. CDR3 sequence reads: CASSSEEGLRDSPLHF. As DNA, the CDR3 is TGTGCCAGCAGTTCTGAGGAGGGACTGAGGGATTCACCCCTCCACTTT.

About this clone itself: An end of the junction differs from the germline gene, which may be a read error. The V call is TRBV20-1, the J call TRBJ2-5; the match to TRBD2 covers 8 bases. From germline, CDR1 is DFQATT and CDR2 SNEGSKA (reference sequence). This CDR3 has 14 residues. CDR3 amino acids: CSASIGRATETQYF. CDR3 nucleotide sequence: TGCAGTGCTAGTATCGGGAGGGCGACTGAGACCCAATACTTC.

This chain joins TRBV7-2 and TRBJ2-2, with 7 bases identical to TRBD2. The CDR3 contains 15 residues. The J segment lost 4 bases and the V segment lost 1 base, leaving 3 bases of the junction unmatched. Germline V gene lookup returns CDR1 SGHTA and CDR2 FQGNSA. CDR3 in DNA: TGTGCCAGCAGCTTAGAAGGCGGGAGCACCGGGGAGCTGTTTTTT. It yields the protein CASSLEGGSTGELFF. Full variable domain (missing parts from reference TRBV7-2 and TRBJ2-2): GAGVSQSPSNKVTEKGKDVELRCDPISGHTALYWYRQSLGQGLEFLIYFQGNSAPDKSGLPSDRFSAERTGGSVSTLTIQRTQQEDSAVYLCASSLEGGSTGELFFGEGSRLTVL.

This chain connects TRBV27 to TRBJ2-1, with 7 positions matching TRBD2. V dropped 2 bases and J dropped 5; count of bases not matched to a gene: 6. This CDR3 spans 15 amino acids. Germline lookup yields CDR1 MNHEY and CDR2 SMNVEV (reference sequence). The CDR3 reads CASSLVAGGDNEQFF. The CDR3 coding sequence is TGTGCCAGCAGTTTAGTAGCGGGCGGGGACAATGAGCAGTTCTTC.

The V and J genes are TRBV5-4 and TRBJ2-1; D gene unclear. Per the germline V gene, CDR1 is SGHNT and CDR2 is YYREEE (reference sequence). This CDR3 has 15 residues. The V end lost 2 bases, the J end lost 0 bases, and 9 bases lay between the germline ends. Written as DNA, the CDR3 is TGTGCCAGCAGCTTAACCCTCCCCTCCTACAATGAGCAGTTCTTC. It codes for CASSLTLPSYNEQFF.

This clone has only one observation. The chain is built from TRBV6-6 and TRBJ2-7; D is unresolved. The germline V gene encodes CDR1 MNHNY and CDR2 SVGAGI (reference sequence). This CDR3 region has 14 residues. V was cut by 10 bases and J by 2 bases, with 18 bases left in between. DNA of the CDR3: TGTGCCACTGCCCCGGTGGGGTGGACCTACGAGCAGTACTTC. This gives the protein CATAPVGWTYEQYF.

This clone was seen only a few times. This rearrangement joins TRBV3-1 (or the pseudogene TRBV3-2) to TRBJ1-1; a possible D gene is TRBD1 (6 bases). The V end lost 1 base, the J end lost 9 bases, and 12 bases lay between the germline ends. Germline loops: CDR1 LGHDT, CDR2 YNNKEL (reference sequence). This CDR3 has 13 residues. CDR3 sequence reads: CASSQAETGKAFF. As DNA, the CDR3 is TGTGCCAGCAGCCAAGCCGAGACAGGAAAAGCTTTCTTT.

J is TRBJ2-7 and V is TRBV27; 10 nucleotides agree with TRBD1. The CDR3 is 14 residues long. The germline V gene has CDR1 MNHEY and CDR2 SMNVEV (reference sequence). The V and J ends lost 6 bases and 2 bases, in that order; junction bases with no gene match: 4. The CDR3: CASSRTGGTYEQYF. CDR3 sequence (DNA): TGTGCCAGCAGCCGGACAGGGGGGACCTACGAGCAGTACTTC.

The chain combines TRBV11-2 with TRBJ2-5; TRBD1 agrees at 10 bases. CDR3 size: 15 residues. Germline V gives CDR1 SGHAT, CDR2 FQNNGV. The ends lost 5 bases at V and 5 bases at J; junction bases unmatched: 8. For the CDR3, the DNA is TGTGCCAGCAGCCCCGGGACAGGGGATATGGAGACCCAGTACTTC. It codes for CASSPGTGDMETQYF. The complete variable domain, with remaining parts taken from reference TRBV11-2 and TRBJ2-5, reads EAGVAQSPRYKIIEKRQSVAFWCNPISGHATLYWYQQILGQGPKLLIQFQNNGVVDDSQLPKDRFSAERLKGVDSTLKIQPAKLEDSAVYLCASSPGTGDMETQYFGPGTRLLVL.

This rearrangement joins TRBV7-9 to TRBJ1-2; the D gene is possibly TRBD1 (5 bases). The CDR3 consists of 13 residues. With 5 bases removed from V and 7 bases from J, the gap between germline ends came to 14 bases. In germline, CDR1 is SEHNR, CDR2 FQNEAQ (reference sequence). Written as DNA, the CDR3 is TGTGCCAGCAGCCTGCGGGACGGCCTTGGCTACACCTTC. It translates to CASSLRDGLGYTF.

The chain combines TRBV19 with TRBJ1-3; no reliable D call. The V gene's germline CDR1 is LNHDA and CDR2 SQIVND (reference sequence). The CDR3 is made up of 16 amino acids. Trimming left V 6 bases short and J 0 bases short, with 15 bases between. CDR3 protein: CASSVKEDASGNTIYF. CDR3 bases: TGTGCCAGTAGCGTAAAAGAGGATGCCTCTGGAAACACCATATATTTT.

This chain uses TRBV10-3 with TRBJ2-3, with D hard to call. Germline CDR1 ENHRY, CDR2 SYGVKD. The length of the CDR3 is 16 residues. With 2 bases removed from V and 2 bases from J, the gap between germline ends came to 14 bases. The CDR3 loop reads CAISEPLLVSTDTQYF. The DNA of the CDR3 is TGTGCCATCAGTGAGCCCCTCCTTGTTTCCACAGATACGCAGTATTTT.

The chain uses TRBV11-3 and TRBJ1-1; TRBD1 is a possible D gene (6 bases). The CDR3 consists of 13 residues. The germline V and J ends were trimmed by 5 bases and 5 bases, with 12 bases remaining between them. Germline values: CDR1 SGHNT, CDR2 YENEEA. CDR3 amino acids: CASSPRGGTEAFF. In DNA form, the CDR3 reads TGTGCCAGCAGCCCCAGGGGAGGGACTGAAGCTTTCTTT. Using reference TRBV11-3 and TRBJ1-1 for the parts outside the CDR3, the full variable domain is EAGVVQSPRYKIIEKKQPVAFWCNPISGHNTLYWYLQNLGQGPELLIRYENEEAVDDSQLPKDRFSAERLKGVDSTLKIQPAELGDSAVYLCASSPRGGTEAFFGQGTRLTVV.

The V and J genes are TRBV4-1 and TRBJ2-6; the match to TRBD2 covers 7 bases. Germline V gene data show CDR1 as MGHRA and CDR2 as YSYEKL. CDR3 length equals 16 residues. The J segment lost 2 bases and the V segment lost 0 bases, leaving 1 base of the junction unmatched. CDR3 amino acids: CASSQDAGAGANVLTF. The CDR3, as DNA: TGCGCCAGCAGCCAAGATGCGGGAGCTGGGGCCAACGTCCTGACTTTC.

The chain combines TRBV3-1 (or the pseudogene TRBV3-2) with TRBJ1-6; no firm D call. The ends were cut back, 0 bases at V and 7 bases at J, with 7 bases in the middle. The CDR3 runs to 14 residues. Looked up from germline, CDR1 is LGHDT and CDR2 is YNNKEL (reference sequence). CDR3 region: CASSQEAINSPLHF. CDR3 coding DNA: TGTGCCAGCAGCCAAGAGGCCATAAATTCACCCCTCCACTTT.

The rearrangement links TRBV5-1 to TRBJ1-2, with 8 bases matching TRBD1. Germline V gene lookup returns CDR1 SGHRS and CDR2 YFSETQ. The CDR3 sequence is 15 residues long. V was pared by 4 bases and J by 3 bases, with 8 bases of the junction left unmatched. The CDR3 loop is CASSPRDRPDYGYTF. The CDR3 DNA reads TGCGCCAGCAGCCCCCGGGACAGGCCTGACTATGGCTACACCTTC. Looking up the rest from reference TRBV5-1 and TRBJ1-2 gives the full variable domain: KAGVTQTPRYLIKTRGQQVTLSCSPISGHRSVSWYQQTPGQGLQFLFEYFSETQRNKGNFPGRFSGRQFSNSRSEMNVSTLELGDSALYLCASSPRDRPDYGYTFGSGTRLTVV.

The CDR3 nucleotides are TGTGCCAGCAGCCTCCCCAGGGGTCCAGGGGGCTACACCTTC. This gives the protein CASSLPRGPGGYTF. This rearrangement joins TRBV13 to TRBJ1-2; a possible D gene is TRBD1 (6 bases). The germline V gene encodes CDR1 PRHDT and CDR2 FYEKMQ (reference sequence). Trimming pared 5 bases from V and 8 bases from J, leaving 18 bases between. This CDR3 comprises 14 residues.